This TCR beta chain is from a study of T-cell memory formation after mild COVID-19. Turning to the study itself: Each donor largely had its own TCR clusters. General observations from the study: Largely, contracting CD4+ clones fell within CM and EM, and contracting CD8+ clones within EMRA.

cDNA libraries for TCR alpha and TCR beta, carrying sample barcodes and UMIs, came from 5'RACE with constant-segment primers. Each CDR3 protein is one row after TCRdb ran MiXCR on the 5' RACE reads. This sample has 550,000 to 650,000 distinct CDR3 sequences, with 15% to 20% found just once. Notes on this clonotype: What it binds is not known.

V shed 1 base and J shed 2 bases, with 20 bases lying between them. Germline V lookup: CDR1 SGHAT, CDR2 FQNNGV. This CDR3 is 18 amino acids long. This clonotype was sampled from an adult woman who had mild COVID-19 (a few samples of this study predate the infection). Cell type and time point are not known. V gene TRBV11-2 combines with J gene TRBJ2-5, with D uncertain. The sequenced sample was PBMCs or a T cell subset sorted from them (not recorded which). The CDR3 sequence: CASSLGSDPHGKQETQYF. The CDR3 DNA reads as TGTGCCAGCAGCTTAGGCTCGGACCCACATGGGAAGCAAGAGACCCAGTACTTC.